This T cell receptor (beta chain) was captured by sequencing in a study of cytomegalovirus exposure and HLA in healthy donors. Findings and caveats of the study: The presence/absence work took it that sequencing depth was about the same across donors. In a later analysis, HLA-C alleles had the fewest associated TCRs, DRB1 alleles the most. Cytomegalovirus association was listed for around 170 TCR beta chains.

The PCR was carried out with 60 Vbeta primers and 13 Jbeta primers. Some clones are missing from TCRdb's copy, which holds only in-frame ones; the method was immunoSEQ multiplex PCR. Here the sample spans 65,000 to 90,000 clones, about four fifths being singletons. On this clone itself: Its antigen is still unknown.

V shed 5 bases and J 2 bases; nucleotides not matched to a gene: 12. The CDR3 has 17 amino acids. Germline V CDR1 and CDR2: SGHVS, FNYEAQ. All the people who gave samples were healthy bone marrow donors. This receptor was obtained from a man in his fifties or sixties in good health and CMV-seronegative. This chain joins TRBV7-6 and TRBJ1-1; TRBD1 matches at 9 bases. Material for sequencing was PBMCs. CDR3 in DNA: TGTGCCAGCAGCCACCTTGACAGGGGGGTAGGAAACACTGAAGCTTTCTTT. Amino acid sequence: CASSHLDRGVGNTEAFF. The full variable domain, in which reference TRBV7-6 and TRBJ1-1 provide the parts outside the CDR3, is GAGVSQSPRYKVTKRGQDVALRCDPISGHVSLYWYRQALGQGPEFLTYFNYEAQQDKSGLPNDRFSAERPEGSISTLTIQRTEQRDSAMYRCASSHLDRGVGNTEAFFGQGTRLTVV.